Only a few counts were recorded for the clone carrying this TCR beta chain. The data were taken from a study of blood T cells in healthy people across ages. Those donating, healthy Caucasian individuals from Russia, were aged roughly 6 to 100. The study isolated at least 6.5 million PBMCs from each sample. For the second PCR, which ran for about 6 to 11 cycles, a sample-barcoded 5' primer and a J-beta primer mix were used. Every cDNA molecule bore a tag from a template-switch adaptor containing 12 random nucleotides. TCRdb used MiXCR to reprocess the 5' RACE reads, holding one entry per CDR3 protein. Here the sample spans fewer than 750,000 distinct CDR3 sequences, approximately 52% being singletons. Germline CDR1 SGDLS, CDR2 YYNGEE. This CDR3 has 16 residues. V shed 0 bases and J shed 3 bases, with 13 bases lying between them.

The TCR was taken from a woman of 80 years or more in good health. Sequences were obtained from blood. The rearrangement uses TRBV9 and TRBJ2-4; D not resolved. The CDR3 region is CASSVVMLAIKNIQYF. DNA of the CDR3: TGTGCCAGCAGCGTAGTGATGTTGGCGATCAAAAACATTCAGTACTTC.